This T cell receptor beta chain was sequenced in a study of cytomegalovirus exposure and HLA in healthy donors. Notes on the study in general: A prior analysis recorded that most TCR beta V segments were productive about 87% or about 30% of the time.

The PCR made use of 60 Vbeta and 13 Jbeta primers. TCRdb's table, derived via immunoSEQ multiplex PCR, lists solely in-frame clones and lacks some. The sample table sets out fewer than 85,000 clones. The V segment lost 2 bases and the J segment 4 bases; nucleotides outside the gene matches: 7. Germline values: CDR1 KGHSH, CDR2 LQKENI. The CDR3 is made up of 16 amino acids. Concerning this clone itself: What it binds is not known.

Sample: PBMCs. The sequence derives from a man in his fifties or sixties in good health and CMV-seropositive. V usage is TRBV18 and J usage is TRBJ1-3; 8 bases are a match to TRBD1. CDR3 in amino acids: CASSPNRQGSGNTIYF. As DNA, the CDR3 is TGTGCCAGCTCACCAAATAGACAGGGGAGCGGAAACACCATATATTTT.